The clone carrying this T cell receptor beta chain occurred once. The antigen remains undetermined. Using immunoSEQ multiplex PCR, the repertoire was profiled, and TCRdb retains in-frame clones only, with some absent. The data contain some 39,000 clones, nearly 95% of them singletons. The sample comes from a study of graft-versus-host responses after intestinal transplantation. General observations from the study: Individuals carrying graft-donor T cell macrochimerism showed high graft-versus-host to host-versus-graft clonal ratios in allografts.

Sequencing was performed on unstimulated CD8+ T cells sorted from spleen or lymph node cells, taken before transplant. The clonotype originates from a human donor who was the organ donor for an intestinal transplant.

The DNA of the CDR3 is TGTGCCATCAGTGAGTCAGTAGCGGGGGCCGGTGAGCAGTTCTTC. Its protein is CAISESVAGAGEQFF. The chain carries TRBV10-3 and TRBJ2-1, with 9 positions matching TRBD2. Trimming removed 0 bases from V and 9 bases from J; junction bases left unmatched: 6. Germline V gives CDR1 ENHRY, CDR2 SYGVKD. This CDR3 comprises 15 residues.